The 21 T cell receptor beta chains below were found in one sample sequenced in a study of cytomegalovirus exposure and HLA in healthy donors. Generated by immunoSEQ multiplex PCR, the TCRdb table keeps only in-frame clones and is missing some. In the table there are 150,000 to 200,000 clones, roughly 82% of which are singletons. The sequenced sample was PBMCs. Every receptor here comes from a woman aged 18-29 years in good health and CMV-seronegative.

The chain combines TRBV5-1 with TRBJ2-1, with 11 bases lining up with TRBD1. The germline V gene has CDR1 SGHRS and CDR2 YFSETQ. The CDR3 spans 16 residues. V lost 5 bases, J lost 7 bases, and 11 bases stayed unmatched. The CDR3 is CASRGIGTGGTNEQFF. The CDR3 coding sequence is TGCGCCAGCAGGGGGATTGGGACAGGGGGTACGAATGAGCAGTTCTTC.

Of note for this clone: Other DNA sequences in this specimen translate into the identical CDR3. The chain recombines TRBV2 with TRBJ1-2, with 10 bases lining up with TRBD1. The germline V gene encodes CDR1 SNHLY and CDR2 FYNNEI. CDR3 size: 14 residues. V lost 6 bases to trimming and J lost 3 bases; unmatched junction nucleotides: 4. Written as DNA, the CDR3 is TGTGCCAGCAGAGGGACAGGGGCCGACTATGGCTACACCTTC. Protein sequence: CASRGTGADYGYTF.

The chain couples TRBV6-1 to TRBJ1-2, with a tentative D call TRBD1 (5 bases). Germline values: CDR1 MNHNS, CDR2 SASEGT. V lost 3 bases to trimming and J lost 7 bases, with 9 bases between them. This CDR3 is 12 amino acids long. For the CDR3, the DNA is TGTGCCAGCAGTGATTCTGGGGCTGGCTACACCTTC. This codes for CASSDSGAGYTF.

J is TRBJ2-2 and V is TRBV5-1; D possibly corresponds to TRBD1 (6 bases). The germline V gene has CDR1 SGHRS and CDR2 YFSETQ. The CDR3 sequence is 15 residues long. V gave up 2 bases and J gave up 2 bases, with 10 bases separating them. The CDR3 loop is CASSFGTSNTGELFF. Here the CDR3 DNA reads TGCGCCAGCAGCTTCGGGACATCTAACACCGGGGAGCTGTTTTTT.

This sequence joins TRBV9 and TRBJ1-2; 8 nucleotides line up with TRBD1. The CDR3 consists of 15 residues. Trimming cost V 0 bases and J 7 bases; bases outside gene matches: 8. Germline V lookup: CDR1 SGDLS, CDR2 YYNGEE. The CDR3 protein is CASSVGQGPLGGYTF. The CDR3 DNA is TGTGCCAGCAGCGTAGGACAGGGGCCCCTCGGTGGCTACACCTTC.

This clone was detected once. The chain combines TRBV18 with TRBJ1-5, with TRBD1 matching 8 bases. V shed 3 bases and J 0 bases; nucleotides not matched to a gene: 4. CDR3 length: 16 residues. The V gene's germline CDR1 is KGHSH and CDR2 LQKENI. CDR3 nucleotides: TGTGCCAGCTCACCCGGGACAGGTTTTAGCAATCAGCCCCAGCATTTT. Translated: CASSPGTGFSNQPQHF.

The chain recombines TRBV6-5 with TRBJ1-2; 7 bases agree with TRBD1. With V trimmed by 6 bases and J by 0 bases, 7 bases remained unmatched. Germline-derived CDR1 and CDR2 are MNHEY and SVGAGI. CDR3 length: 15 amino acids. CDR3 nucleotide sequence: TGTGCCAGCAGGGAGGCCGGGACAGCTAACTATGGCTACACCTTC. Protein: CASREAGTANYGYTF.

This chain links TRBV12-1 with TRBJ1-1; TRBD1 is the table's D call, not checked against the DNA. TRBV12-1 is flagged as a pseudogene. The CDR3 totals 13 residues. The CDR3 DNA follows: TGTGCCAGCAGCTTTGTCGAGGGGGAAGACGCTTTCTTT. Protein sequence: CASSFVEGEDAFF.

The gene calls are TRBV2 and TRBJ1-5; 8 bases match TRBD1. CDR3 length: 17 residues. The germline V gene has CDR1 SNHLY and CDR2 FYNNEI. Trimming took 6 bases from V and 6 from J; bases not matched to a gene: 16. The CDR3 loop reads CASRNDLGPGGFQPQHF. The CDR3 nucleotides read TGTGCCAGCAGGAACGATTTGGGTCCAGGGGGCTTTCAGCCCCAGCATTTT.

The chain has TRBV9 and TRBJ2-7; TRBD2 might be the D (6 bases). V shed 0 bases and J shed 1 base, with 20 bases lying between them. This CDR3 region has 18 residues. CDR1 and CDR2 (germline): SGDLS, YYNGEE. The CDR3 sequence: CASSVVFRRIAVSYEQYF. Written as DNA, the CDR3 is TGTGCCAGCAGCGTAGTCTTTCGTAGGATAGCGGTTTCCTACGAGCAGTACTTC.

The chain uses TRBV18 and TRBJ1-1; no clear D gene. CDR1 is KGHSH, CDR2 LQKENI, per germline. The ends were cut back, 3 bases at V and 1 base at J, with 9 bases in the middle. There are 14 residues in the CDR3. The CDR3 loop is CASSPGPSNTEAFF. In nucleotides, the CDR3 is TGTGCCAGCTCACCCGGTCCCTCGAACACTGAAGCTTTCTTT.

This chain joins TRBV5-1 and TRBJ1-3, with D hard to call. The CDR3 spans 14 residues. With 5 bases removed from V and 4 bases from J, the gap between germline ends came to 13 bases. The germline CDR1 and CDR2 sequences are SGHRS and YFSETQ. The CDR3 bases are TGCGCCAGCAGAAGAGGAGGAGAAGGAAACACCATATATTTT. Translating it yields CASRRGGEGNTIYF.

V and J are TRBV14 and TRBJ2-1; D perhaps matches TRBD1 (5 bases). CDR3 length: 14 residues. With 10 bases removed from V and 0 bases from J, the gap between germline ends came to 13 bases. Germline CDR1 is SGHDN and CDR2 is FVKESK. The CDR3 DNA follows: TGTGCCACCAGTAGGGGTAGCTCCTACAATGAGCAGTTCTTC. This translates into CATSRGSSYNEQFF.

The chain joins TRBV9 to TRBJ2-5, with TRBD2 matching 9 bases. The CDR3 covers 16 residues. V gave up 1 base and J gave up 5 bases; unmatched junction bases: 9. Germline values: CDR1 SGDLS, CDR2 YYNGEE. The CDR3 sequence: CASSVRTAGGGETQYF. The CDR3 nucleotides read TGTGCCAGCAGCGTACGCACAGCGGGAGGCGGGGAGACCCAGTACTTC. Full variable domain (outside the CDR3, taken from reference TRBV9 and TRBJ2-5): DSGVTQTPKHLITATGQRVTLRCSPRSGDLSVYWYQQSLDQGLQFLIQYYNGEERAKGNILERFSAQQFPDLHSELNLSSLELGDSALYFCASSVRTAGGGETQYFGPGTRLLVL.

The chain has TRBV7-6 and TRBJ1-1, with D perhaps matching TRBD1 (5 bases). The CDR3 is 13 residues long. The germline gives CDR1 SGHVS, CDR2 FNYEAQ. Trimming shortened V by 1 base and J by 11 bases, and 14 bases separated the two germline ends. CDR3 in amino acids: CASSLGEGNGAFF. The CDR3 region has the DNA TGTGCCAGCAGCTTAGGGGAGGGGAATGGGGCTTTCTTT.

This sequence joins TRBV6-5 and TRBJ1-1; the D is unclear. The V gene lost 2 bases and the J gene lost 1 base, with 8 bases spanning the gap. This CDR3 contains 14 residues. CDR1 and CDR2 from the germline V gene are MNHEY and SVGAGI. The CDR3 region has the DNA TGTGCCAGCAGTTACCGGCGGGGGAACACTGAAGCTTTCTTT. It translates to CASSYRRGNTEAFF.

The genes are TRBV13 and TRBJ2-2, with TRBD2 matching 13 bases. CDR1 and CDR2 (germline): PRHDT, FYEKMQ (reference sequence). Trimming at V came to 5 bases and at J to 1 base, leaving 7 bases not matched to a gene. This CDR3 contains 18 residues. The CDR3 region is CASSEYGTSGKNTGELFF. CDR3 coding DNA: TGTGCCAGCAGCGAATACGGGACTAGCGGGAAGAACACCGGGGAGCTGTTTTTT.

The genes are TRBV5-1 and TRBJ2-5; a possible D gene is TRBD2 (6 bases). This CDR3 region has 13 residues. Trimming took 4 bases from V and 3 from J, leaving 10 bases between them. CDR1 is SGHRS, CDR2 YFSETQ, per germline. The CDR3 DNA sequence: TGCGCCAGCAGCCCCGGGAGCAAAGAGACCCAGTACTTC. The encoded protein is CASSPGSKETQYF.

The V call is TRBV11-2, the J call TRBJ2-7, with TRBD2 matching over 9 bases. CDR3 length equals 16 residues. V was clipped by 1 base and J by 0 bases; unmatched bases: 4. Germline-derived CDR1 and CDR2 are SGHAT and FQNNGV. In DNA form, the CDR3 reads TGTGCCAGCAGCTTAGTAGGTAGCGGGGGCTCCTACGAGCAGTACTTC. It yields the protein CASSLVGSGGSYEQYF. Supplemented by reference TRBV11-2 and TRBJ2-7, the full variable domain reads EAGVAQSPRYKIIEKRQSVAFWCNPISGHATLYWYQQILGQGPKLLIQFQNNGVVDDSQLPKDRFSAERLKGVDSTLKIQPAKLEDSAVYLCASSLVGSGGSYEQYFGPGTRLTVT.

The rearrangement joins TRBV19 to TRBJ1-6; D might be TRBD1 (6 bases). Trimming removed 5 bases at V and 0 bases at J, with 14 bases between. The CDR3 is made up of 17 amino acids. The germline V gene has CDR1 LNHDA and CDR2 SQIVND (reference sequence). CDR3 in amino acids: CASSPVGRGSYNSPLHF. The CDR3 DNA follows: TGTGCCAGTAGTCCCGTCGGCAGGGGCTCCTATAATTCACCCCTCCACTTT.

This clone was seen just once. The chain is built from TRBV11-2 and TRBJ1-4, with 7 bases fitting TRBD1. Per germline, CDR1 SGHAT and CDR2 FQNNGV. V was pared by 6 bases and J by 8 bases, with 9 bases of the junction left unmatched. The CDR3 consists of 14 residues. CDR3 nucleotide sequence: TGTGCCAGCAGGGCAGAAGCAGGGGGGGAAAAACTGTTTTTT. Amino acid sequence: CASRAEAGGEKLFF.